This T cell receptor (beta chain) was recovered during a study of OX40 agonist ivuxolimab in advanced cancers. Study-wide background: Partial responses were achieved by three patients, one with hepatocellular carcinoma and two with cutaneous melanoma. Points from the study as a whole: Normalized T-cell clonal expansion was also low in some nonresponders. Researchers did not determine the expanded peripheral T cells' antigen specificity.

Profiled with immunoSEQ multiplex PCR; TCRdb holds only in-frame clones, not every one. The sample yields about 78,000 clones, approximately 80% seen once. This CDR3 has 12 residues. Trimming removed 5 bases from V and 3 bases from J, with 7 bases in between. From germline, CDR1 is SGHAT and CDR2 FQNNGV. Remarks on this clone: Its target is not known.

The rearrangement links TRBV11-2 to TRBJ1-2; D may be TRBD1 (5 bases). The TCR comes from an adult with an advanced solid tumor such as melanoma, head and neck, liver or kidney cancer. The specimen comprised CD4+ or CD8+ T cells sorted from blood, sampled in a trial of the OX40 agonist ivuxolimab. The CDR3: CASSPGYYGYTF. The CDR3 DNA reads TGTGCCAGCAGCCCAGGGTACTATGGCTACACCTTC. Full variable domain (outside the CDR3, taken from reference TRBV11-2 and TRBJ1-2): EAGVAQSPRYKIIEKRQSVAFWCNPISGHATLYWYQQILGQGPKLLIQFQNNGVVDDSQLPKDRFSAERLKGVDSTLKIQPAKLEDSAVYLCASSPGYYGYTFGSGTRLTVV.